A single T cell receptor (beta chain) is shown here with its context. Its antigen is as yet unknown. The sample belongs to a study of T-cell reconstitution after alpha-beta-depleted transplantation in children. CDR1 and CDR2 (germline): SGHAT, FQNNGV. Trimming cost V 1 base and J 6 bases, with 13 bases left between them. The CDR3 runs 14 residues. Study-wide points: Reportedly, alpha-beta T cells present about two months post-transplant originated from several hundred expanded clones of graft origin. Surviving recipient T cells and thymic progenitors underlay high day-60 TCRbeta diversity in some patients. T-cell numbers and diversity one year post-transplant derived largely from freshly generated T cells.

Unique molecular identifiers were built into the TCRbeta library. TCRdb reprocessed the PCR reads with MiXCR, giving one entry per CDR3 protein. The repertoire has about 310,000 distinct CDR3 sequences, around 25% of them found once; the top ten carry approximately 11%. The sequenced sample was PBMCs, mostly from graft donor cells, obtained 180 days after TCRalphabeta/CD19-depleted stem cell transplant. The rearrangement links TRBV11-2 to TRBJ2-7; TRBD1 is a possible D gene (6 bases). The clonotype comes from a male patient between 5 and 17 years old who had a stem cell transplant for acute lymphoblastic leukemia, so the T cells may come from the graft donor. The CDR3 loop reads CASSLAGVVLEQYF. CDR3 nucleotides: TGTGCCAGCAGCTTAGCAGGGGTCGTCCTCGAGCAGTACTTC.